These 5 T cell receptor beta chains were all obtained from the same sample, sequenced in a study of shared clonotypes between healthy human individuals. Only in-frame clones appear in the TCRdb table, and some are missing; sequencing was by immunoSEQ multiplex PCR. This table holds roughly 530,000 clones, 90% to 97% found once. Sequencing was carried out using naive CD4+ T cells sorted from blood. Subset indicated: CD45RA+ positively selected. The receptors originated from a woman in her 30s in good health.

V and J are TRBV27 and TRBJ1-4; TRBD1 matches 9 bases. J lost 7 bases, V lost 6 bases, and 12 bases had no gene match. The germline CDR1 and CDR2 sequences are MNHEY and SMNVEV (reference sequence). CDR3 size: 16 residues. The CDR3 nucleotides are TGTGCCAGCAGAAATATTGGGACAGGGAGGGTTGAAAAACTGTTTTTT. Its translation: CASRNIGTGRVEKLFF.

This rearrangement joins TRBV19 to TRBJ2-4; the D is unclear. Germline lookup yields CDR1 LNHDA and CDR2 SQIVND (reference sequence). Trimming shortened V by 4 bases and J by 0 bases, and 7 bases separated the two germline ends. This CDR3 spans 14 amino acids. The CDR3 spells CASSTTVAKNIQYF. CDR3 in DNA: TGTGCCAGTAGTACGACGGTAGCCAAAAACATTCAGTACTTC. Looking up the rest from reference TRBV19 and TRBJ2-4 gives the full variable domain: DGGITQSPKYLFRKEGQNVTLSCEQNLNHDAMYWYRQDPGQGLRLIYYSQIVNDFQKGDIAEGYSVSREKKESFPLTVTSAQKNPTAFYLCASSTTVAKNIQYFGAGTRLSVL.

This clone was recorded only once. V is TRBV6-1 and J is TRBJ1-2; the D is unclear. V was clipped by 3 bases and J by 8 bases, with 4 bases between them. Germline values: CDR1 MNHNS, CDR2 SASEGT. This CDR3 spans 10 amino acids. The CDR3 spells CASSDEGYTF. The CDR3 DNA reads TGTGCCAGCAGTGATGAGGGCTACACCTTC.

The sample holds a few counts of this clone. The chain uses TRBV9 and TRBJ1-2, with TRBD1 as a possible D gene (5 bases). The CDR3 totals 13 residues. V shed 0 bases and J shed 7 bases, with 10 bases lying between them. CDR1 is SGDLS and CDR2 is YYNGEE in the germline V gene. The CDR3 sequence is CASSVGNQGGYTF. The CDR3 nucleotides read TGTGCCAGCAGCGTAGGGAATCAGGGTGGCTACACCTTC.

The rearrangement links TRBV5-1 to TRBJ2-1, with D possibly TRBD1 on 6 matching bases. The CDR3 extends over 11 amino acids. Germline loops: CDR1 SGHRS, CDR2 YFSETQ. Trimming removed 2 bases from V and 10 bases from J, with 7 bases in between. CDR3 sequence (DNA): TGCGCCAGCAGCTTCGGGACAGAGCAGTTCTTC. This codes for CASSFGTEQFF. Complete variable domain (other parts from reference TRBV5-1 and TRBJ2-1): KAGVTQTPRYLIKTRGQQVTLSCSPISGHRSVSWYQQTPGQGLQFLFEYFSETQRNKGNFPGRFSGRQFSNSRSEMNVSTLELGDSALYLCASSFGTEQFFGPGTRLTVL.